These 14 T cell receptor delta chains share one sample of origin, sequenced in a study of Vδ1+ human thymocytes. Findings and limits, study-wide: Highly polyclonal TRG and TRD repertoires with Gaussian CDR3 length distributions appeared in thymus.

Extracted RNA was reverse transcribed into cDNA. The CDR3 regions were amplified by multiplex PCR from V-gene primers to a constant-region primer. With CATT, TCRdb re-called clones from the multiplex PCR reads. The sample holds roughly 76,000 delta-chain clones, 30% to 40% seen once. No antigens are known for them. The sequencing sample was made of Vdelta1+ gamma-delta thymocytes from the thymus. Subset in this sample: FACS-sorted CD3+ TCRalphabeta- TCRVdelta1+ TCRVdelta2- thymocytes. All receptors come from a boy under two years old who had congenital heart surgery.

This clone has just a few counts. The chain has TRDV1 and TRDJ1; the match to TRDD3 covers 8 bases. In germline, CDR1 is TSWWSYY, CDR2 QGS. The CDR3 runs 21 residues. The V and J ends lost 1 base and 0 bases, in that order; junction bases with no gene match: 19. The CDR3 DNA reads TGTGCTCTTGGGGAACCGACCTCTACTGGGGGGTTATACCAGTACACCGATAAACTCATCTTT. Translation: CALGEPTSTGGLYQYTDKLIF.

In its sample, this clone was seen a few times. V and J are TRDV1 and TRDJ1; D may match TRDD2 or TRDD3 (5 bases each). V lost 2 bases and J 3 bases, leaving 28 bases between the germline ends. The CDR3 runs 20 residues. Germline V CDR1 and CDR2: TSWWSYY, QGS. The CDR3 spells CALGEKTYHRTGGSSDKLIF. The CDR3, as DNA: TGTGCTCTTGGGGAAAAAACCTACCATCGTACTGGAGGTAGTTCCGATAAACTCATCTTT.

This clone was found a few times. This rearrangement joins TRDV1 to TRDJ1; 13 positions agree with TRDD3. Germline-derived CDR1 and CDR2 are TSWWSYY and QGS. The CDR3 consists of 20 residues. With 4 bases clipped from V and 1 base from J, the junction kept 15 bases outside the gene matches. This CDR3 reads CALGGPKIPYWGIRTDKLIF. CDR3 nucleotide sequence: TGTGCTCTTGGGGGCCCCAAGATCCCCTACTGGGGGATACGCACCGATAAACTCATCTTT.

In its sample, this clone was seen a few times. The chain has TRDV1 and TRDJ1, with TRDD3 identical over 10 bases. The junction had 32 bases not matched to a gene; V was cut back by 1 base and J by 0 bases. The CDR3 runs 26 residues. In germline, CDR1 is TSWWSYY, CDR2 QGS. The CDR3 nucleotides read TGTGCTCTTGGGGAACGGGGGCTAAGGGGCTTCTCACGACCTATACTGGGGGATCCGTACACCGATAAACTCATCTTT. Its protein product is CALGERGLRGFSRPILGDPYTDKLIF.

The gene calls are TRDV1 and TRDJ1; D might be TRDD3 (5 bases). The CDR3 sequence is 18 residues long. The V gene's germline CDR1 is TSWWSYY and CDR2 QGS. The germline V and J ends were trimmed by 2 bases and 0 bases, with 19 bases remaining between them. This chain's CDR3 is CALGEGFRTGTYTDKLIF. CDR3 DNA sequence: TGTGCTCTTGGGGAAGGATTTCGTACGGGGACGTACACCGATAAACTCATCTTT.

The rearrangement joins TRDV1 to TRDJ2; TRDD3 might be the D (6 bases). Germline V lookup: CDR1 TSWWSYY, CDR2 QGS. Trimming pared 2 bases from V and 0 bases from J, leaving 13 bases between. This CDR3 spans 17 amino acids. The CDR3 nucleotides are TGTGCTCTTGGGGAAGACCTGGGGACCGCTTTGACAGCACAACTCTTCTTT. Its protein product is CALGEDLGTALTAQLFF.

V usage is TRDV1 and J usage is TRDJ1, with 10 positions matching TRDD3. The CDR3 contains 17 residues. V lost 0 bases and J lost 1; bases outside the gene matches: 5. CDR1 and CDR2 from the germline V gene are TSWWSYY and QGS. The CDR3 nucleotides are TGTGCTCTTGGGGAACTAAAAGGGGGGATACGCACCGATAAACTCATCTTT. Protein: CALGELKGGIRTDKLIF.

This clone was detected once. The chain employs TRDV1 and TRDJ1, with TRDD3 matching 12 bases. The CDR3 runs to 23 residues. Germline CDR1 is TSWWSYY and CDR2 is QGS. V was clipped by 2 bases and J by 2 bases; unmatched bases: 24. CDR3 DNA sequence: TGTGCTCTTGGGGAAAACCCGAATGGGACTTTCCTACTGGGGGATACCAGGACCGATAAACTCATCTTT. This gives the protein CALGENPNGTFLLGDTRTDKLIF.

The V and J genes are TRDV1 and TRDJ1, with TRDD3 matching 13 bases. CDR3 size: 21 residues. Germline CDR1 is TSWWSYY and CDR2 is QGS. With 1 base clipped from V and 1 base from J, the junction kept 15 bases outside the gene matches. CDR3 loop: CALGEPTGRVLGDTFTDKLIF. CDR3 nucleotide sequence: TGTGCTCTTGGGGAACCGACCGGCAGGGTACTGGGGGATACGTTCACCGATAAACTCATCTTT.

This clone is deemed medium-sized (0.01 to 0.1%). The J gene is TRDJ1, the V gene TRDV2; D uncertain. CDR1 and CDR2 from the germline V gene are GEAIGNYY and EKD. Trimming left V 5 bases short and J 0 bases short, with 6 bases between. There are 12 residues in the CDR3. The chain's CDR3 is CACVPYTDKLIF. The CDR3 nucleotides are TGTGCCTGTGTCCCGTACACCGATAAACTCATCTTT.

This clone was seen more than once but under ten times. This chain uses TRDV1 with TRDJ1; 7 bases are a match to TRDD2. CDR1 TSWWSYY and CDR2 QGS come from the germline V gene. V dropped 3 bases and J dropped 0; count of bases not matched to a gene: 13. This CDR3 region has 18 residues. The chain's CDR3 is CALGEFLRDLVYTDKLIF. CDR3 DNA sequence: TGTGCTCTTGGGGAGTTCCTACGGGATCTGGTGTACACCGATAAACTCATCTTT.

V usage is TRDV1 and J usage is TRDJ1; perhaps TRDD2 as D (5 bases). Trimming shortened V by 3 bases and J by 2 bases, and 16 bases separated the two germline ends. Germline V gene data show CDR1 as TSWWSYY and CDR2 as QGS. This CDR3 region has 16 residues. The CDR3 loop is CALGEPFLRGTDKLIF. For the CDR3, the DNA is TGTGCTCTTGGGGAGCCCTTCTTACGGGGTACCGATAAACTCATCTTT.

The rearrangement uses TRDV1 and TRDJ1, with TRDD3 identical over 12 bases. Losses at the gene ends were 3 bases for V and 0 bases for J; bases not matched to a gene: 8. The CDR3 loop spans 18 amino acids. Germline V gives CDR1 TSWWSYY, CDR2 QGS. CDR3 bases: TGTGCTCTTGGGGATATCTGGGGGATACGTAGGTACACCGATAAACTCATCTTT. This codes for CALGDIWGIRRYTDKLIF.

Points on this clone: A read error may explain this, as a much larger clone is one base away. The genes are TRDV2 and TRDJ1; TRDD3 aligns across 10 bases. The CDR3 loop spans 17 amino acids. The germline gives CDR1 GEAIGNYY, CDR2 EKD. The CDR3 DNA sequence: TGTGCCTGTGCCACCGAACCTGGGGGATATTGCACCGATAAACTCATCTTT. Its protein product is CACATEPGGYCTDKLIF.